The next 28 T cell receptor beta chains were all read from a single sample in a study of early T cells in non-severe SARS-CoV-2 infection. MiXCR, run by TCRdb on the 5' RACE reads, gives a single entry per CDR3 protein. The data contain about 83,000 distinct CDR3 sequences, roughly an eighth of them seen just once; the ten biggest clones take up roughly 1.4%. The sequenced sample was whole blood. These receptors all come from an adult who was a healthcare worker with PCR-confirmed SARS-CoV-2 infection or an uninfected control (not recorded which).

This clonotype was observed many times. The V gene is TRBV25-1, the J gene TRBJ2-1; 10 positions agree with TRBD2. Germline V gives CDR1 MGHDK, CDR2 SYGVNS. Losses at the gene ends were 6 bases for V and 2 bases for J; bases not matched to a gene: 4. The CDR3 has 15 residues. The CDR3: CASRESGGAYNEQFF. In DNA form, the CDR3 reads TGTGCCAGCAGGGAAAGCGGGGGGGCCTACAATGAGCAGTTCTTC.

This clonotype has ten or more counts. V is TRBV6-4 and J is TRBJ1-6, with no clear D. The CDR3 is 13 amino acids. CDR1 and CDR2 from the germline V gene are MRHNA and SNTAGT. The V end was cut by 3 bases, the J end by 7 bases, with 7 bases between. Written as DNA, the CDR3 is TGTGCCAGCAGTGAGAGCAGCAATTCACCCCTCCACTTT. As protein: CASSESSNSPLHF.

The CDR3 coding sequence is TGTGCCAGCAGCTCCGTTCTAGACTTGAACACCGGGGAGCTGTTTTTT. Amino acid sequence: CASSSVLDLNTGELFF. The gene calls are TRBV11-2 and TRBJ2-2; D unresolved. Germline V gene lookup returns CDR1 SGHAT and CDR2 FQNNGV. V was pared by 4 bases and J by 1 base, with 13 bases between. The CDR3 is 16 residues long.

This clonotype is a singleton in its sample. The chain carries TRBV7-9 and TRBJ2-1; D call uncertain. This CDR3 has 13 residues. V lost 1 base to trimming and J lost 7 bases, with 8 bases between them. The V gene's germline CDR1 is SEHNR and CDR2 FQNEAQ (reference sequence). CDR3 sequence (DNA): TGTGCCAGCAGCTTAGGGCTGGCGAATGAGCAGTTCTTC. Translated: CASSLGLANEQFF. Full variable domain (remainder filled in from reference TRBV7-9 and TRBJ2-1): DTGVSQNPRHKITKRGQNVTFRCDPISEHNRLYWYRQTLGQGPEFLTYFQNEAQLEKSRLLSDRFSAERPKGSFSTLEIQRTEQGDSAMYLCASSLGLANEQFFGPGTRLTVL.

The sample holds many counts of this clonotype. This chain connects TRBV27 to TRBJ2-3; 7 bases agree with TRBD2. This CDR3 has 13 amino acids. The V and J ends lost 2 bases and 5 bases, in that order; junction bases with no gene match: 1. Germline CDR1 MNHEY, CDR2 SMNVEV (reference sequence). The CDR3 bases are TGTGCCAGCAGTTTAAGGGAGGGAGATACGCAGTATTTT. It is translated as CASSLREGDTQYF.

Ten or more counts support this clonotype. The chain is built from TRBV11-2 and TRBJ1-2, with D perhaps TRBD1 (5 bases). Trimming took 5 bases from V and 6 from J, leaving 22 bases between them. There are 16 residues in the CDR3. Germline V CDR1 and CDR2: SGHAT, FQNNGV. CDR3 nucleotides: TGTGCCAGCAGCCCCTCGGCGGGACCGATCTCGGATGGCTACACCTTC. It yields the protein CASSPSAGPISDGYTF.

This clonotype showed up many times. The chain couples TRBV7-2 to TRBJ2-1, with TRBD2 matching over 9 bases. Germline V gene lookup returns CDR1 SGHTA and CDR2 FQGNSA. The CDR3 spans 15 residues. The trim removed 2 bases at V and 6 bases at J, leaving 5 bases unmatched. The chain's CDR3 is CASSLSGGRFNEQFF. For the CDR3, the DNA is TGTGCCAGCAGCTTAAGCGGGGGGCGTTTCAATGAGCAGTTCTTC.

This clonotype was counted many times. V is TRBV24-1 and J is TRBJ2-4; D is uncertain. V was clipped by 12 bases and J by 11 bases, with 13 bases between them. CDR3 length equals 10 residues. CDR1 and CDR2 from the germline V gene are KGHDR and SFDVKD. The CDR3 loop reads CAPLRRLQYF. The CDR3, as DNA: TGTGCCCCCCTCCGTCGACTTCAGTACTTC.

This clonotype was detected a few times. This chain uses TRBV25-1 with TRBJ1-1; D unresolved. CDR1 and CDR2 (germline): MGHDK, SYGVNS. Deletions cut 6 bases from V and 7 bases from J, with 12 bases between. CDR3 length equals 12 residues. Here the CDR3 DNA reads TGTGCCAGCAGAGGAGTGGACGGTGAAGCTTTCTTT. Translating it yields CASRGVDGEAFF.

As for this clonotype: A read error may explain this, as a much larger clone is one base away. The chain recombines TRBV5-1 with TRBJ1-2; D gene ambiguous. V was trimmed by 5 bases and J by 3 bases, leaving 11 bases between them. The CDR3 has 13 residues. Germline CDR1 SGHRS, CDR2 YFSETQ. The CDR3 region is CASREGAYYGYTF. The DNA for the CDR3 is TGCGCCAGCAGGGAAGGAGCTTACTATGGCTACACCTTC.

This clonotype was recorded at least ten times. This rearrangement joins TRBV12-3 or TRBV12-4 to TRBJ1-5; no firm D call. Trimming left V 4 bases short and J 0 bases short, with 13 bases between. The CDR3 extends over 16 amino acids. The CDR3 region has the DNA TGTGCCAGCAGTTCCTCCCGAACGGATAGCAATCAGCCCCAGCATTTT. Its translation is CASSSSRTDSNQPQHF.

The chain joins TRBV6-5 to TRBJ2-1; D gene uncertain. This CDR3 comprises 12 residues. Trimming pared 10 bases from V and 0 bases from J, leaving 7 bases between. Germline V lookup: CDR1 MNHEY, CDR2 SVGAGI. The CDR3 protein is CAIRSSYNEQFF. CDR3 nucleotides: TGTGCCATTCGAAGCTCCTACAATGAGCAGTTCTTC.

This clonotype occurred many times. The chain combines TRBV18 with TRBJ1-1; D possibly corresponds to TRBD1 (6 bases). Per the germline V gene, CDR1 is KGHSH and CDR2 is LQKENI. The CDR3 has 16 residues. Trimming cost V 3 bases and J 3 bases, with 17 bases left between them. The CDR3 DNA reads TGTGCCAGCTCACCGCGACTGGCCAGGGGTGACACTGAAGCTTTCTTT. Its translation: CASSPRLARGDTEAFF.

This clonotype was observed many times. This chain uses TRBV6-2 or TRBV6-3 with TRBJ2-1, with D unresolved. The CDR3 is made up of 10 amino acids. V was clipped by 8 bases and J by 9 bases, with 8 bases between them. Germline V gene sequence: CDR1 MNHEY, CDR2 SVGEGT. The DNA of the CDR3 is TGTGCCAGCGGGGAAACTGAGCAGTTCTTC. Encoded protein: CASGETEQFF.

This clonotype was picked up many times. The rearrangement links TRBV13 to TRBJ2-7, with 11 bases identical to TRBD1. Germline lookup yields CDR1 PRHDT and CDR2 FYEKMQ (reference sequence). This CDR3 comprises 13 residues. V lost 5 bases and J lost 5; bases outside the gene matches: 2. CDR3 amino acids: CASSQDRGHEQYF. The CDR3 nucleotides are TGTGCCAGCAGCCAGGACAGGGGGCACGAGCAGTACTTC.

Many counts were recorded for this clonotype. V is TRBV11-2 and J is TRBJ2-3; no clear D. The length of the CDR3 is 15 residues. Deletions cut 0 bases from V and 1 base from J, with 8 bases between. CDR1 and CDR2 (germline): SGHAT, FQNNGV. Here the CDR3 DNA reads TGTGCCAGCAGCTTAGATGGTCTAGGCACAGATACGCAGTATTTT. It codes for CASSLDGLGTDTQYF.

Only a few counts were recorded for this clonotype. The chain links TRBV7-2 to TRBJ1-5, with D hard to call. This CDR3 has 12 amino acids. The germline V gene has CDR1 SGHTA and CDR2 FQGNSA. Trimming stripped 6 bases from V and 8 bases from J, with 11 bases between. DNA for the CDR3: TGTGCCAGCAGTCAATCCCGGGAGCCCCAGCATTTT. Its protein is CASSQSREPQHF.

The chain uses TRBV10-2 and TRBJ2-5, with D possibly being TRBD1 (5 bases). V was pared by 1 base and J by 1 base, with 19 bases between. The CDR3 is 18 residues long. Germline-derived CDR1 and CDR2 are WSHSY and SAAADI. Here the CDR3 reads CASSEWKPQVTTQETQYF. CDR3 DNA: TGCGCCAGCAGTGAGTGGAAACCACAGGTTACCACCCAAGAGACCCAGTACTTC.

This clonotype was picked up a small number of times. The chain carries TRBV7-9 and TRBJ1-6; tentatively, D is TRBD1 (6 bases). Trimming stripped 5 bases from V and 9 bases from J, with 14 bases between. This CDR3 region has 14 residues. Germline V gene sequence: CDR1 SEHNR, CDR2 FQNEAQ (reference sequence). The CDR3 loop is CASSPMDSTSPLHF. CDR3 in DNA: TGTGCCAGCAGCCCAATGGACAGTACTTCACCCCTCCACTTT.

In this sample, this clonotype turned up many times. The rearrangement joins TRBV30 to TRBJ1-1, with D unclear. The germline V and J ends were trimmed by 3 bases and 4 bases, with 6 bases remaining between them. Germline values: CDR1 GTSNPN, CDR2 SVGIG (reference sequence). The CDR3 sequence is 11 residues long. CDR3 in amino acids: CAWRTGTEAFF. CDR3 nucleotide sequence: TGTGCCTGGAGGACGGGCACTGAAGCTTTCTTT.

The rearrangement uses TRBV4-1 and TRBJ2-1; tentatively, D is TRBD2 (6 bases). Per germline, CDR1 MGHRA and CDR2 YSYEKL. The CDR3 length is 16 residues. Trimming removed 3 bases at V and 3 bases at J, with 15 bases between. The CDR3 DNA reads as TGCGCCAGCAGCCATCCGACTAGAAAATTCTACAATGAGCAGTTCTTC. Encoded protein: CASSHPTRKFYNEQFF.

The chain carries TRBV12-3 or TRBV12-4 and TRBJ1-1; possible D gene TRBD1, 6 bases. The CDR3 is 14 residues long. V lost 4 bases and J 4 bases, leaving 13 bases between the germline ends. CDR3 residues: CASSYRATGTEAFF. CDR3 DNA: TGTGCCAGCAGTTACAGGGCCACAGGCACTGAAGCTTTCTTT.

The chain links TRBV7-2 to TRBJ1-2, with a tentative D call TRBD1 (5 bases). V was clipped by 4 bases and J by 4 bases, with 10 bases between them. The CDR3 runs 13 residues. Germline CDR1 is SGHTA and CDR2 is FQGNSA. The CDR3 protein is CASSYDSPYGYTF. CDR3 in DNA: TGTGCCAGCAGCTATGACAGCCCCTATGGCTACACCTTC.

Many counts were recorded for this clonotype. The chain combines TRBV10-3 with TRBJ1-6; no clear D gene. The CDR3 runs 14 residues. Trimming left V 4 bases short and J 9 bases short, with 13 bases between. Per germline, CDR1 ENHRY and CDR2 SYGVKD. The CDR3 nucleotides are TGTGCCATCAGTGTTGGAGACCAGTCTTCACCCCTCCACTTT. Its translation: CAISVGDQSSPLHF.

This clonotype was counted ten times or more. This chain joins TRBV3-1 and TRBJ2-2; D call uncertain. This CDR3 has 14 residues. The germline V and J ends were trimmed by 4 bases and 5 bases, with 11 bases remaining between them. Germline V CDR1 and CDR2: LGHDT, YNNKEL (reference sequence). The CDR3 DNA follows: TGTGCCAGCAGCCGAAGTCTATCTACCGGGGAGCTGTTTTTT. Translated, it gives CASSRSLSTGELFF.

The gene calls are TRBV7-9 and TRBJ2-1; the match to TRBD1 covers 9 bases. The CDR3 is 12 amino acids. Trimming took 5 bases from V and 12 from J; bases not matched to a gene: 5. From germline, CDR1 is SEHNR and CDR2 FQNEAQ (reference sequence). Here the CDR3 reads CASSGEDRGQFF. For the CDR3, the DNA is TGTGCCAGCAGCGGAGAGGACAGGGGGCAGTTCTTC.

This clonotype was recorded many times. For the CDR3, the DNA is TGTGCCACCCGAGGGGGCTTAAACACCGGGGAGCTGTTTTTT. It yields the protein CATRGGLNTGELFF. The chain recombines TRBV19 with TRBJ2-2; TRBD1 aligns across 7 bases. This CDR3 comprises 14 residues. Germline V gene data show CDR1 as LNHDA and CDR2 as SQIVND (reference sequence). V shed 10 bases and J 2 bases; nucleotides not matched to a gene: 7.

CDR3 region: CASSHGDSAYEQYF. For the CDR3, the DNA is TGTGCCAGCAGCCACGGGGACAGCGCCTACGAGCAGTACTTC. The chain links TRBV7-9 to TRBJ2-7; 7 bases match TRBD1. CDR1 is SEHNR and CDR2 is FQNEAQ in the germline V gene (reference sequence). V lost 5 bases to trimming and J lost 2 bases; unmatched junction nucleotides: 6. CDR3 length: 14 residues.